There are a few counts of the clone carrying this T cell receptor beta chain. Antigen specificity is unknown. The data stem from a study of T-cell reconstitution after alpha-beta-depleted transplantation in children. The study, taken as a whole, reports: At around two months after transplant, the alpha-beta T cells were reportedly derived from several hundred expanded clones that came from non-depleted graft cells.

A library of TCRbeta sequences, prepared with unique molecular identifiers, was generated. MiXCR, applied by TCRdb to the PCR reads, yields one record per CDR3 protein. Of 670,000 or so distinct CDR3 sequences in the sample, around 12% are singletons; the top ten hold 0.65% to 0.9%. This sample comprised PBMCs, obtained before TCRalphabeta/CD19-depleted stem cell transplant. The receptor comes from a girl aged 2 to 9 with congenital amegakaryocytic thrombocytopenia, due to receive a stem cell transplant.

This chain's CDR3 is CATSERQTLAKNIQYF. CDR3 sequence (DNA): TGTGCCACCAGCGAGAGACAGACACTAGCCAAAAACATTCAGTACTTC. V gene TRBV15 combines with J gene TRBJ2-4, with D perhaps matching TRBD1 (5 bases). Germline CDR1 and CDR2: LNHNV and YYDKDF (reference sequence). The CDR3 totals 16 residues. Trimming pared 5 bases from V and 0 bases from J, leaving 14 bases between.